The rows below give T cell receptor beta chains drawn from one sample of a study of beta chain features in type 1 diabetes. Assay: immunoSEQ multiplex PCR; the TCRdb copy retains only in-frame clones and omits some. Of under 300,000 clones listed, 16% were seen once; the top ten hold approximately 0.086%. The sequenced material came from naive CD4+ T cells from blood. The source is a man younger than 40 with type 1 diabetes. Both conserved end residues are part of each CDR3. Each record gives: CDR3 protein, CDR3 length, J gene, V gene, D gene. D genes are given only for firm matches.

CASSLALTGGLETQYF | 16 | TRBJ2-5 | TRBV11-1 | TRBD1
CSGGTGEAFF | 10 | TRBJ1-1 | TRBV29-1 | TRBD1
CSVPGTSGRGTDTQYF | 16 | TRBJ2-3 | TRBV29-1 | TRBD2
CSGRDPYNEQFF | 12 | TRBJ2-1 | TRBV29-1 | -
CASSPRRGVFEDTQYF | 16 | TRBJ2-3 | TRBV7-9 | -
CASSLTYNEQFF | 12 | TRBJ2-1 | TRBV7-9 | -
CASSRQGDTGELFF | 14 | TRBJ2-2 | TRBV7-2 | TRBD1
CASSLVGVMNTEAFF | 15 | TRBJ1-1 | TRBV5-6 | -
CAISEPNGNEQFF | 13 | TRBJ2-1 | TRBV10-3 | -
CAWTGTGDYGYTF | 13 | TRBJ1-2 | TRBV30 | TRBD1
CASSQGIQSYEQYF | 14 | TRBJ2-7 | TRBV4-2 | -
CASRYAGGGQETQYF | 15 | TRBJ2-5 | TRBV6-6 | -
CASSVAGQETQYF | 13 | TRBJ2-5 | TRBV9 | -
CSVDARNYGYTF | 12 | TRBJ1-2 | TRBV29-1 | -
CASSPLISSSYNEQFF | 16 | TRBJ2-1 | TRBV19 | -
CASSPSTDTQYF | 12 | TRBJ2-3 | TRBV7-3 | -
CASSPTAGVGEQFF | 14 | TRBJ2-1 | TRBV11-3 | TRBD2
CSVESTVGARGYTF | 14 | TRBJ1-2 | TRBV29-1 | -
CASSTAGGYPETQYF | 15 | TRBJ2-5 | TRBV7-7 | -
CSVVIVLNNEQFF | 13 | TRBJ2-1 | TRBV29-1 | -
CASSVGTSVEETQYF | 15 | TRBJ2-5 | TRBV9 | TRBD2
CASSLAVRVVGGANVLTF | 18 | TRBJ2-6 | TRBV28 | -
CASSHSGQQRYF | 12 | TRBJ2-4 | TRBV7-9 | -
CASSLAKGTGANVLTF | 16 | TRBJ2-6 | TRBV7-9 | -
CSVESGYSPYEQYF | 14 | TRBJ2-7 | TRBV29-1 | -
CASSSTSASTDTQYF | 15 | TRBJ2-3 | TRBV7-8 | TRBD2
CASREVVKTEAFF | 13 | TRBJ1-1 | TRBV7-9 | -
CSVDRADQETQYF | 13 | TRBJ2-5 | TRBV29-1 | -
CASSLAGDPHEQYF | 14 | TRBJ2-7 | TRBV5-1 | -
CASGSVYNEQFF | 12 | TRBJ2-1 | TRBV28 | -
CASTRTGKNIQYF | 13 | TRBJ2-4 | TRBV6-1 | TRBD1
CASSQGSGSGYNEQFF | 16 | TRBJ2-1 | TRBV7-3 | TRBD2
CASSLFTGQETQYF | 14 | TRBJ2-5 | TRBV7-9 | -
CASSQAERASGESIQYF | 17 | TRBJ2-4 | TRBV4-2 | TRBD2
CASSLDLGRQETQYF | 15 | TRBJ2-5 | TRBV7-7 | -
CASSQDRARGTQYF | 14 | TRBJ2-5 | TRBV14 | TRBD1
CAWSVYGNWETQYF | 14 | TRBJ2-5 | TRBV30 | -
CASSVSGGSTYEQYF | 15 | TRBJ2-7 | TRBV9 | TRBD2
CATSRDQQGQKQYF | 14 | TRBJ2-7 | TRBV15 | -
CASSLNPSTDTQYF | 14 | TRBJ2-3 | TRBV7-3 | -
CASSLLTGTEAFF | 13 | TRBJ1-1 | TRBV7-9 | TRBD1
CASTEQGVSTEAFF | 14 | TRBJ1-1 | TRBV25-1 | -
CASSFSPTKTQYF | 13 | TRBJ2-5 | TRBV28 | -
CASSPRTGNDIQYF | 14 | TRBJ2-4 | TRBV7-9 | TRBD1
CASSDYRDRGSYEQYF | 16 | TRBJ2-7 | TRBV7-9 | TRBD1
CASSQDQGQPNSYEQYF | 17 | TRBJ2-7 | TRBV4-1 | -
CASSPPGQAPEQYF | 14 | TRBJ2-7 | TRBV18 | TRBD1
CASRPTGLGQPQHF | 14 | TRBJ1-5 | TRBV6-5 | TRBD1
CASSPDRTMNTEAFF | 15 | TRBJ1-1 | TRBV27 | TRBD1
CATANGEGLTSETQYF | 16 | TRBJ2-5 | TRBV5-1 | -
CAISEGLASEQYF | 13 | TRBJ2-7 | TRBV10-3 | -
CSATRTSAFF | 10 | TRBJ1-1 | TRBV20-1 | -
CATSMGQGGSGGYTF | 15 | TRBJ1-2 | TRBV15 | TRBD1